The 13 T cell receptor beta chains in this list originate from one sample, sequenced in a study of shared clonotypes between healthy human individuals (dated by TCRdb to about 2020). Receptor amplification or capture employed the immunoSEQ multiplex PCR assay. TCRdb mirrors the immuneACCESS table, restricted to in-frame sequences. Some clones are absent from its copies; in checked studies, under half trace to an unresolved V gene, and the reason for the others is unknown. The sample has 2 million to 3 million clones on record, approximately 93% of them singletons. In total, the top ten clones hold roughly 0.36% of the sample. The sequenced sample consisted of naive CD4+ T cells from PBMCs. The sample's cell subset or site label, in plain terms: CD45RA+ positively selected. The receptor source for this set is a man in his late teens or twenties in good health. Some clones in this sample may be carry-over from other donors' samples.

This rearrangement joins TRBV7-6 to TRBJ2-1; D gene uncertain. The length of the CDR3 is 15 residues. Germline CDR1 reads SGHVS; CDR2 reads FNYEAQ. Trimming took 1 base from V and 0 from J, leaving 7 bases between them. In DNA form, the CDR3 reads TGTGCCAGCAGCTTAGGTCCGAACTCCTACAATGAGCAGTTCTTC. This sequence encodes CASSLGPNSYNEQFF.

This chain joins TRBV13 and TRBJ2-5, with unresolved D. Deletions cut 5 bases from V and 3 bases from J, with 13 bases between. Germline V gene sequence: CDR1 PRHDT, CDR2 FYEKMQ (reference sequence). The CDR3 spans 14 residues. CDR3 nucleotide sequence: TGTGCCAGCAGCCCGCTATATAGGGAAGAGACCCAGTACTTC. This codes for CASSPLYREETQYF.

The chain uses TRBV6-5 and TRBJ1-5; no clear D gene. V was cut by 2 bases and J by 7 bases, with 9 bases left in between. The CDR3 is 13 amino acids. Germline values: CDR1 MNHEY, CDR2 SVGAGI. CDR3 loop: CASSYTGVQPQHF. The CDR3 nucleotides are TGTGCCAGCAGTTACACCGGGGTACAGCCCCAGCATTTT.

J is TRBJ2-3 and V is TRBV6-5; 9 nucleotides agree with TRBD1. Germline values: CDR1 MNHEY, CDR2 SVGAGI. The CDR3 extends over 15 amino acids. Trimming at V came to 5 bases and at J to 1 base, leaving 4 bases not matched to a gene. CDR3 nucleotides: TGTGCCAGCAGTGCCCGGACAGGGGGCACAGATACGCAGTATTTT. Its translation: CASSARTGGTDTQYF.

This rearrangement joins TRBV28 to TRBJ2-3; 8 bases agree with TRBD2. The CDR3 spans 17 residues. The trim removed 5 bases at V and 0 bases at J, leaving 10 bases unmatched. Germline-derived CDR1 and CDR2 are MDHEN and SYDVKM. The CDR3 nucleotides read TGTGCCAGCAGTCCTTACACTAGCGGTTATAGCACAGATACGCAGTATTTT. This codes for CASSPYTSGYSTDTQYF.

This rearrangement joins TRBV19 to TRBJ1-5; D is unclear. The CDR3 is 14 residues long. V lost 3 bases and J 9 bases, leaving 15 bases between the germline ends. In germline, CDR1 is LNHDA, CDR2 SQIVND (reference sequence). The CDR3 spells CASSISGSLGPQHF. The CDR3, as DNA: TGTGCCAGTAGTATCTCTGGATCACTGGGGCCCCAGCATTTT.

CDR3 in DNA: TGTGCCAGCAGCTTCGGACAGGTGAACACTGAAGCTTTCTTT. As protein: CASSFGQVNTEAFF. This chain uses TRBV7-9 with TRBJ1-1; TRBD1 matches 7 bases. In germline, CDR1 is SEHNR, CDR2 FQNEAQ (reference sequence). V was pared by 3 bases and J by 0 bases, with 1 base of the junction left unmatched. The CDR3 runs 14 residues.

V gene TRBV5-1 combines with J gene TRBJ2-2, with 11 bases fitting TRBD2. Trimming at V came to 3 bases and at J to 0 bases, leaving 4 bases not matched to a gene. Germline V gene sequence: CDR1 SGHRS, CDR2 YFSETQ. CDR3 length: 17 residues. The CDR3 protein is CASSSPSGRSNTGELFF. The CDR3 DNA sequence: TGCGCCAGCAGCTCCCCTAGCGGGAGGTCGAACACCGGGGAGCTGTTTTTT.

The rearrangement joins TRBV29-1 to TRBJ1-1, with a possible D match to TRBD1 (5 bases). The germline V gene encodes CDR1 SQVTM and CDR2 ANQGSEA. The CDR3 runs 13 residues. Trimming stripped 4 bases from V and 4 bases from J, with 13 bases between. This CDR3 reads CSVGMGGSTEAFF. The CDR3 region has the DNA TGCAGCGTTGGTATGGGGGGAAGCACTGAAGCTTTCTTT.

This chain links TRBV5-1 with TRBJ1-4; 7 bases fit TRBD1. Germline V gene data show CDR1 as SGHRS and CDR2 as YFSETQ. This CDR3 contains 15 residues. J gave up 0 bases and V 6 bases, and 5 bases lay outside the gene matches. The CDR3 DNA sequence: TGCGCCAGCAACAGGGGTGGAGCAACTAATGAAAAACTGTTTTTT. It specifies CASNRGGATNEKLFF.

This chain links TRBV28 with TRBJ1-5, with D maybe TRBD1 (6 bases). Trimming pared 3 bases from V and 2 bases from J, leaving 11 bases between. CDR1 and CDR2 from the germline V gene are MDHEN and SYDVKM. The CDR3 spans 15 residues. The CDR3 is CASSFYAGGNQPQHF. DNA of the CDR3: TGTGCCAGCAGTTTTTACGCAGGGGGCAATCAGCCCCAGCATTTT.

The chain uses TRBV9 and TRBJ1-2; D unclear. CDR3 length: 13 amino acids. Trimming pared 3 bases from V and 4 bases from J, leaving 10 bases between. CDR1 and CDR2 (germline): SGDLS, YYNGEE. The CDR3 coding sequence is TGTGCCAGCAGCGACTCGATCTCCTATGGCTACACCTTC. It specifies CASSDSISYGYTF.

In regard to this clone: Other DNA sequences from this sample encode an identical CDR3 as well. The chain joins TRBV5-1 to TRBJ2-3, with D unclear. This CDR3 has 14 residues. Germline lookup yields CDR1 SGHRS and CDR2 YFSETQ. Trimming removed 0 bases from V and 0 bases from J, with 5 bases in between. The CDR3 nucleotides read TGCGCCAGCAGCTTGGCAACTAGCACAGATACGCAGTATTTT. This codes for CASSLATSTDTQYF.